Below, 3 T cell receptor beta chains from the same sample are listed, as sequenced in a study of blood T cells in healthy people across ages (dated by TCRdb to about 2015). The protocol used for the library was 5' RACE. Sequencer: Illumina HiSeq 2500. A second about 6 to 11 cycle PCR used a sample-barcoded 5' primer and a J-beta primer mix. Starting from the raw public reads, TCRdb applied fastp trimming at Q25, assembled clones with MiXCR and retained in-frame beta chains. Every entry covers one CDR3 protein and lists the most common genes and DNA from its rows. For this sample there are approximately 770,000 distinct CDR3 sequences; over 45% appear just once. The biggest ten clones account for approximately 23% of the sample. Sequencing used blood. These receptors were obtained from a young man in good health.

CDR3 region: CASSQERGLGTIYF. As DNA, the CDR3 is TGTGCCAGCAGCCAAGAGCGAGGGTTGGGCACCATATATTTT. V gene TRBV4-2 combines with J gene TRBJ1-3; D ambiguous. CDR3 length: 14 amino acids. V was clipped by 0 bases and J by 9 bases, with 12 bases between them. The V gene's germline CDR1 is LGHNA and CDR2 YNFKEQ.

The sample holds a few counts of this clonotype. V is TRBV4-2 and J is TRBJ2-7, with 9 bases aligning to TRBD1. Germline CDR1 reads LGHNA; CDR2 reads YNFKEQ. V shed 0 bases, J shed 4 bases, and the junction held 4 bases outside the gene matches. The CDR3 has 15 amino acids. The CDR3: CASSQEGQGFYEQYF. CDR3 coding DNA: TGTGCCAGCAGCCAAGAGGGACAGGGTTTTTACGAGCAGTACTTC.

The chain uses TRBV20-1 and TRBJ1-1; 7 positions match TRBD1. Trimming took 6 bases from V and 8 from J; bases not matched to a gene: 12. The germline gives CDR1 DFQATT, CDR2 SNEGSKA (reference sequence). The CDR3 runs to 13 residues. Here the CDR3 reads CSAPPIKGAEAFF. The CDR3 DNA follows: TGCAGTGCCCCCCCCATTAAGGGGGCCGAAGCTTTCTTT.